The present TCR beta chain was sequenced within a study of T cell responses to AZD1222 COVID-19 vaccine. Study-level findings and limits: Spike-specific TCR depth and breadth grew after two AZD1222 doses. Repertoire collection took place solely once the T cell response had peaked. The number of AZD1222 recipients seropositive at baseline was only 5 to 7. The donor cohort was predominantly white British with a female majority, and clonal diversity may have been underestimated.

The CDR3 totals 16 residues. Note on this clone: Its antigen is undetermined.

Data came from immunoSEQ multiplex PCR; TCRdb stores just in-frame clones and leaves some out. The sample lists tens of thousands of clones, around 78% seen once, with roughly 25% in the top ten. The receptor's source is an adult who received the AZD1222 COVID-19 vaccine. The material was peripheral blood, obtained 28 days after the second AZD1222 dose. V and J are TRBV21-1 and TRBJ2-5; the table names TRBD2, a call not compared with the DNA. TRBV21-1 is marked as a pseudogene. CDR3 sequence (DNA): TGTGCCAGCAGCGCAGGGACTAGCGGGGGACAAGAGACCCAGTACTTC. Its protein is CASSAGTSGGQETQYF.